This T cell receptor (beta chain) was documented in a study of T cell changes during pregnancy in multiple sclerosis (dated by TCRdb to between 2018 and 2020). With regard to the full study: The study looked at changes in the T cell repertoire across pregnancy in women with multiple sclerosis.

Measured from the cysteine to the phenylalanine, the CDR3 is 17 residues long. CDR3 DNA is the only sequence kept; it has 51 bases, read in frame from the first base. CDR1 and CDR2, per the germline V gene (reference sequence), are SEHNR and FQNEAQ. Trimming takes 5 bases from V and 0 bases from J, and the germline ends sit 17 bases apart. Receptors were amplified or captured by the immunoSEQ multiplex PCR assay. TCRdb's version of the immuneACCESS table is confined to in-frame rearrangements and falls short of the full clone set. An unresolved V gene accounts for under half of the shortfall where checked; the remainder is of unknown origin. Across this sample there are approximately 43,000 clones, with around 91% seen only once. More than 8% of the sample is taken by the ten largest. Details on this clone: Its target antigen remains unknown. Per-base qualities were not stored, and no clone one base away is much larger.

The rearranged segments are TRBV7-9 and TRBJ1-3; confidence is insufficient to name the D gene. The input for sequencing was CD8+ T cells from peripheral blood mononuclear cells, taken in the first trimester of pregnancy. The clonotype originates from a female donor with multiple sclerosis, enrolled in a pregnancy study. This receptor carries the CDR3 CASSPSDSGNSGNTIYF. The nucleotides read TGTGCCAGCAGCCCATCCGATTCCGGGAACTCTGGAAACACCATATATTTT.